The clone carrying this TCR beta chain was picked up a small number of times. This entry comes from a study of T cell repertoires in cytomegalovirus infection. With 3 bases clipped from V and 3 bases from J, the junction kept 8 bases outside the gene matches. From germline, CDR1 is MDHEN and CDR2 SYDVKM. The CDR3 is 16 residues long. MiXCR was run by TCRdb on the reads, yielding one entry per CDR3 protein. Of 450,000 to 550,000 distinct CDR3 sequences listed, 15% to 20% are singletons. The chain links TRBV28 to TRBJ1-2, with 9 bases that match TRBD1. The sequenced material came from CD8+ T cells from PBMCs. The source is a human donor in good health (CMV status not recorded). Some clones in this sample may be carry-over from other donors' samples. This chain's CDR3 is CASSFTGTGTDYGYTF. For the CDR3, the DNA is TGTGCCAGCAGTTTTACCGGGACAGGGACTGACTATGGCTACACCTTC.